A selection of T cell receptor beta chains follows, all from one sample in a study of T-cell reconstitution after alpha-beta-depleted transplantation in children. Using its own MiXCR run on the PCR reads, TCRdb lists one record per CDR3 protein. The repertoire holds some 100,000 distinct CDR3 sequences, 23% seen once, with about 20% in the top ten. Sequenced here: PBMCs, sampled before TCRalphabeta/CD19-depleted stem cell transplant. The receptor set was obtained from a boy younger than 10 with acute lymphoblastic leukemia, due to receive a stem cell transplant. The conserved cysteine and the conserved F or W are not part of the CDR3 here.

V gene	J gene	CDR3 protein
TRBV5-1	TRBJ1-2	ASSPSKGIYGYT
TRBV28	TRBJ2-2	ASADLAEFTGELF
TRBV20-1	TRBJ2-7	SARRVGDYGYEQY
TRBV7-2	TRBJ1-6	ASSLGAAYNSPLH
TRBV5-1	TRBJ2-7	ASSPGTSLEQY
TRBV7-3	TRBJ2-1	ASSLQGGLLEQF
TRBV5-1	TRBJ2-7	ASSWVPTSGVIYEQY
TRBV15	TRBJ2-3	ATSVSGRDTQY
TRBV25-1	TRBJ2-3	ASSGLAEGLDTQY
TRBV4-3	TRBJ2-7	ASSQDLGNSYEQY
TRBV28	TRBJ2-3	ASSPSGGGALNTQY
TRBV7-2	TRBJ1-2	ASSLTREYRGYT
TRBV5-5	TRBJ2-7	ASSFNPSGPEQY
TRBV29-1	TRBJ2-7	SVGLAGRLSYEQY
TRBV10-3	TRBJ2-2	AISQNGGAGELF
TRBV20-1	TRBJ2-5	SAKVRQETQY
TRBV7-2	TRBJ2-2	ASSLRPGQGNTGELF
TRBV5-1	TRBJ2-3	ASSSLAEEVTDTQY
TRBV7-2	TRBJ1-5	ASSHHMSTGRTPQH
TRBV6-2/TRBV6-3	TRBJ1-1	ASSYVVRESEAF
TRBV19	TRBJ2-1	ASSASGGAGNEQF
TRBV27	TRBJ2-3	ASSLSDRSTDTQY
TRBV10-3	TRBJ2-5	ATSNLRQGVKETQY
TRBV20-1	TRBJ1-2	SASRSNYGYT
TRBV9	TRBJ2-2	ASSILQATGELF
TRBV20-1	TRBJ2-2	SALRNRATGELF
TRBV5-4	TRBJ1-1	ASSLGYSLNTEAF
TRBV12-3/TRBV12-4	TRBJ2-1	ASSVTGLAEGREQF
TRBV19	TRBJ1-2	ASSRQYDGYT
TRBV4-1	TRBJ1-5	ASSPSMDRHQPQH
TRBV7-2	TRBJ2-2	ASSSRRDYTGELF
TRBV7-2	TRBJ1-5	ASSPIGGSGPQH
TRBV12-3/TRBV12-4	TRBJ2-5	ASSFGLAEEAQY
TRBV24-1	TRBJ2-3	ATSDLTTGSDTQY
TRBV12-3/TRBV12-4	TRBJ2-2	ASSPGPGLANTGELF
TRBV2	TRBJ2-1	ASSEVREQF
TRBV7-6	TRBJ2-2	ASSFDQGGTGELF
TRBV20-1	TRBJ2-7	SARDLAAYEQY
TRBV28	TRBJ2-7	ASSPRANEQY
TRBV3-1	TRBJ2-7	ASSQRTRSGERYYEQY
TRBV10-3	TRBJ2-7	AIRSLSGGAAEQY
TRBV24-1	TRBJ2-1	ATGTSGSRNEQF
TRBV7-9	TRBJ2-5	ASSASGTLKETQY
TRBV12-5	TRBJ1-3	ASGLGPTLRY
TRBV5-6	TRBJ2-5	ASSLTGIGQTQY
TRBV11-2	TRBJ2-5	ASSLGRLAGWRETQY
TRBV20-1	TRBJ2-1	SARRSSGGASEQF
TRBV20-1	TRBJ2-3	SARAGLERDTQY
TRBV25-1	TRBJ1-2	ASSELSGLYGYT